Listed here is a single TCR beta chain. The CDR3 covers 12 residues. V shed 2 bases and J shed 8 bases, with 7 bases lying between them. Germline V gene data show CDR1 as SGHVS and CDR2 as FNYEAQ. TCRdb's copy holds only in-frame clones and misses some; the assay was immunoSEQ multiplex PCR. Of around 65,000 clones in the sample, around 87% were seen once. These data belong to a study of technical replicates of blood from a few donors. The origin of this receptor is a human donor in good health. Some clones in this sample may be carry-over from other donors' samples. The material sequenced was PBMCs. This chain links TRBV7-6 with TRBJ2-1; D is possibly TRBD1 (5 bases). The CDR3 DNA reads TGTGCCAGCAGCTTACAGGGCCATGAGCAGTTCTTC. Its translation: CASSLQGHEQFF.